Following are 20 T cell receptor beta chains from one sample sequenced in a study of blood T cell repertoires in COVID-19. The protocol was immunoSEQ multiplex PCR, while the TCRdb copy is restricted to in-frame clones and leaves out a portion. The sample holds roughly 78,000 clones, approximately 88% seen once. Material: peripheral blood. The receptors shown here come from a man aged 50 to 59 with acute or convalescent COVID-19.

The chain employs TRBV27 and TRBJ2-5; 7 nucleotides align to TRBD1. V shed 4 bases and J 5 bases; nucleotides not matched to a gene: 4. The germline V gene has CDR1 MNHEY and CDR2 SMNVEV (reference sequence). CDR3 length: 13 residues. The CDR3 nucleotides read TGTGCCAGCAGTTCACAGGGGCAGGAGACCCAGTACTTC. Translation: CASSSQGQETQYF.

CDR3 region: CASSGLAGRYNEQFF. Written as DNA, the CDR3 is TGTGCCAGCAGTGGACTAGCGGGGAGATACAATGAGCAGTTCTTC. This chain connects TRBV2 to TRBJ2-1, with TRBD2 identical over 11 bases. CDR1 SNHLY and CDR2 FYNNEI come from the germline V gene. This CDR3 has 15 amino acids. The ends lost 4 bases at V and 4 bases at J; junction bases unmatched: 3. The full variable domain, in which reference TRBV2 and TRBJ2-1 provide the parts outside the CDR3, is EPEVTQTPSHQVTQMGQEVILRCVPISNHLYFYWYRQILGQKVEFLVSFYNNEISEKSEIFDDQFSVERPDGSNFTLKIRSTKLEDSAMYFCASSGLAGRYNEQFFGPGTRLTVL.

The chain carries TRBV27 and TRBJ2-7, with D possibly being TRBD1 (5 bases). The CDR3 spans 14 residues. The germline V and J ends were trimmed by 5 bases and 6 bases, with 17 bases remaining between them. Germline CDR1 reads MNHEY; CDR2 reads SMNVEV (reference sequence). In DNA form, the CDR3 reads TGTGCCAGCAGTGCCAGCCAGGGCATCGGCGAGCAGTACTTC. Its translation is CASSASQGIGEQYF.

The chain has TRBV12-5 and TRBJ2-7; tentatively, D is TRBD1 (6 bases). This CDR3 comprises 17 residues. CDR1 LGHNT and CDR2 FRNRAP come from the germline V gene. Trimming took 1 base from V and 3 from J, leaving 19 bases between them. This chain's CDR3 is CASGLARIGTSLYEQYF. CDR3 nucleotides: TGTGCTAGTGGTTTGGCCCGAATCGGGACATCCCTCTACGAGCAGTACTTC.

This chain uses TRBV3-1 (or the pseudogene TRBV3-2) with TRBJ1-1; D ambiguous. From germline, CDR1 is LGHDT and CDR2 YNNKEL (reference sequence). The CDR3 has 15 residues. V shed 0 bases and J shed 0 bases, with 8 bases lying between them. The CDR3 is CASSQDLQLNTEAFF. In DNA, the CDR3 is TGTGCCAGCAGCCAAGATCTACAGCTGAACACTGAAGCTTTCTTT.

This chain links TRBV6-6 with TRBJ1-1; 7 bases map to TRBD1. The junction had 10 bases not matched to a gene; V was cut back by 11 bases and J by 4 bases. In germline, CDR1 is MNHNY, CDR2 SVGAGI (reference sequence). The CDR3 consists of 13 residues. CDR3 residues: CAGHRGEGTEAFF. The CDR3 region has the DNA TGTGCCGGCCACAGGGGTGAGGGCACTGAAGCTTTCTTT.

The chain has TRBV7-9 and TRBJ1-4; 9 nucleotides line up with TRBD1. V lost 5 bases and J lost 6; bases outside the gene matches: 7. From germline, CDR1 is SEHNR and CDR2 FQNEAQ (reference sequence). The CDR3 is 15 residues long. The CDR3 sequence: CASSAPTGGYEKLFF. The CDR3 nucleotides are TGTGCCAGCAGCGCGCCGACAGGGGGTTATGAAAAACTGTTTTTT. Full variable domain (remainder filled in from reference TRBV7-9 and TRBJ1-4): DTGVSQNPRHKITKRGQNVTFRCDPISEHNRLYWYRQTLGQGPEFLTYFQNEAQLEKSRLLSDRFSAERPKGSFSTLEIQRTEQGDSAMYLCASSAPTGGYEKLFFGSGTQLSVL.

This chain links TRBV11-2 with TRBJ2-7; a weak D match, TRBD1 (5 bases). CDR1 and CDR2 from the germline V gene are SGHAT and FQNNGV. The CDR3 is 15 residues long. Trimming stripped 5 bases from V and 3 bases from J, with 17 bases between. In DNA form, the CDR3 reads TGTGCCAGCAGCCTGACAGTTGGAACTCGCTACGAGCAGTACTTC. Its translation: CASSLTVGTRYEQYF.

The chain combines TRBV7-2 with TRBJ2-5, with TRBD1 matching 11 bases. The germline V gene encodes CDR1 SGHTA and CDR2 FQGNSA. The V and J ends lost 3 bases and 5 bases, in that order; junction bases with no gene match: 8. CDR3 length: 16 residues. CDR3 DNA sequence: TGTGCCAGCAGCTTCTTAGGACAGGGGGCCCGGGAGACCCAGTACTTC. It yields the protein CASSFLGQGARETQYF. The full variable domain, with the rest looked up from reference TRBV7-2 and TRBJ2-5, is GAGVSQSPSNKVTEKGKDVELRCDPISGHTALYWYRQSLGQGLEFLIYFQGNSAPDKSGLPSDRFSAERTGGSVSTLTIQRTQQEDSAVYLCASSFLGQGARETQYFGPGTRLLVL.

This chain joins TRBV14 and TRBJ2-7; 7 bases align to TRBD1. The trim removed 8 bases at V and 5 bases at J, leaving 6 bases unmatched. This CDR3 spans 12 amino acids. In germline, CDR1 is SGHDN, CDR2 FVKESK. This chain's CDR3 is CASFPRGHEQYF. CDR3 bases: TGTGCCAGCTTCCCGAGGGGGCACGAGCAGTACTTC.

This chain uses TRBV4-2 with TRBJ1-4; 9 bases fit TRBD1. CDR1 and CDR2 (germline): LGHNA, YNFKEQ. V was clipped by 1 base and J by 7 bases; unmatched bases: 13. CDR3 length equals 18 residues. The CDR3 nucleotides read TGTGCCAGCAGCCAAGGAGCCGGAACAGGGGGCGGGGGTGAAAAACTGTTTTTT. Protein product: CASSQGAGTGGGGEKLFF.

The CDR3 DNA sequence: TGCGCCAGCAGCCAAGATACAGGGCAGGGGGCCGGTGAGCAGTACTTC. Encoded protein: CASSQDTGQGAGEQYF. This rearrangement joins TRBV4-1 to TRBJ2-7; the match to TRBD1 covers 8 bases. The CDR3 covers 16 residues. Germline loops: CDR1 MGHRA, CDR2 YSYEKL. V shed 0 bases and J 7 bases; nucleotides not matched to a gene: 11.

This clone was observed once. The chain combines TRBV28 with TRBJ2-7, with TRBD1 matching over 7 bases. Germline trimming cut 4 bases from V and 0 bases from J; bases unmatched to any gene: 3. From germline, CDR1 is MDHEN and CDR2 SYDVKM. The CDR3 spans 14 residues. CDR3 sequence reads: CASSSGQSSYEQYF. In DNA form, the CDR3 reads TGTGCCAGCAGTTCGGGACAGAGCTCCTACGAGCAGTACTTC.

V is TRBV19 and J is TRBJ2-5; TRBD2 agrees at 13 bases. This CDR3 is built from 15 residues. Looked up from germline, CDR1 is LNHDA and CDR2 is SQIVND (reference sequence). V lost 6 bases to trimming and J lost 2 bases; unmatched junction nucleotides: 3. The CDR3 sequence: CASSQTSGGQETQYF. DNA for the CDR3: TGTGCCAGTAGCCAGACTAGCGGGGGGCAAGAGACCCAGTACTTC.

This rearrangement joins TRBV6-5 to TRBJ2-7, with 8 bases aligning to TRBD2. CDR1 MNHEY and CDR2 SVGAGI come from the germline V gene. The CDR3 has 14 residues. V dropped 5 bases and J dropped 3; count of bases not matched to a gene: 6. DNA for the CDR3: TGTGCCAGCAGTCCCCGCGGGGGGCACTACGAGCAGTACTTC. The encoded protein is CASSPRGGHYEQYF.

The rearrangement uses TRBV2 and TRBJ1-5; D unresolved. Germline CDR1 SNHLY, CDR2 FYNNEI. The CDR3 spans 19 residues. Trimming took off 2 bases at V and 2 bases at J, with 22 bases between the two ends. In DNA form, the CDR3 reads TGTGCCAGCAGTGAAACCCTGGGAGGGATCGAGCGGGGCAATCAGCCCCAGCATTTT. Residues: CASSETLGGIERGNQPQHF.

This chain links TRBV13 with TRBJ2-2; 9 bases agree with TRBD2. This CDR3 comprises 17 residues. Trimming removed 3 bases from V and 6 bases from J; junction bases left unmatched: 11. Germline loops: CDR1 PRHDT, CDR2 FYEKMQ (reference sequence). CDR3 region: CASSLVRGGLSPGELFF. The CDR3 DNA is TGTGCCAGCAGCTTGGTGCGGGGGGGCCTGTCGCCCGGGGAGCTGTTTTTT.

This clone was found once. This rearrangement joins TRBV19 to TRBJ1-5, with 8 bases that match TRBD1. Looked up from germline, CDR1 is LNHDA and CDR2 is SQIVND (reference sequence). The CDR3 spans 17 residues. V was pared by 2 bases and J by 0 bases, with 6 bases of the junction left unmatched. CDR3 nucleotides: TGTGCCAGTAGTATACGAGACAGGGGTAATAGCAATCAGCCCCAGCATTTT. Translation: CASSIRDRGNSNQPQHF. The complete variable domain, with remaining parts taken from reference TRBV19 and TRBJ1-5, reads DGGITQSPKYLFRKEGQNVTLSCEQNLNHDAMYWYRQDPGQGLRLIYYSQIVNDFQKGDIAEGYSVSREKKESFPLTVTSAQKNPTAFYLCASSIRDRGNSNQPQHFGDGTRLSIL.

This chain connects TRBV7-3 to TRBJ2-4, with a possible D match to TRBD1 (5 bases). V was shortened by 0 bases and J by 11 bases, with 11 bases between the two germline ends. Germline V CDR1 and CDR2: SGHTA, FQGTGA. CDR3 length equals 13 residues. The CDR3 DNA reads as TGTGCCAGCAGCTTAACGGCCCGGACACTTCAGTACTTC. Translating it yields CASSLTARTLQYF.

CDR3 sequence (DNA): TGTGCCAGCTCCGGGGGGGGCTCTGAAGCTTTCTTT. Translation gives CASSGGGSEAFF. The V gene is TRBV14, the J gene TRBJ1-1, with D possibly being TRBD1 (6 bases). The CDR3 runs 12 residues. Germline lookup yields CDR1 SGHDN and CDR2 FVKESK. Trimming pared 8 bases from V and 6 bases from J, leaving 13 bases between.